What follows are 20 T cell receptor beta chains derived from one specimen sequenced in a study of cytomegalovirus exposure and HLA in healthy donors. Amplification used 60 Vbeta primers and 13 Jbeta primers. The data were produced by immunoSEQ multiplex PCR, yet TCRdb's version contains in-frame clones alone and is incomplete. The sample includes roughly 100,000 clones, around 80% of them seen just once. Sequencing was carried out using PBMCs. All receptors come from a man between 40 and 49 years old in good health and CMV-seropositive.

The chain employs TRBV7-2 and TRBJ1-1, with 8 bases fitting TRBD1. V trimming: 5 bases; J trimming: 10 bases; junction bases outside the gene matches: 9. The CDR3 covers 13 residues. Germline CDR1 SGHTA, CDR2 FQGNSA. Here the CDR3 reads CASSSGQGLIAFF. CDR3 in DNA: TGTGCCAGCAGCAGTGGACAGGGATTGATAGCTTTCTTT.

The V call is TRBV9, the J call TRBJ2-7; possible D gene TRBD1, 6 bases. V was trimmed by 0 bases and J by 4 bases, leaving 8 bases between them. CDR3 length: 13 amino acids. Per the germline V gene, CDR1 is SGDLS and CDR2 is YYNGEE. The CDR3 sequence is CASSVGDRYEQYF. The CDR3 region has the DNA TGTGCCAGCAGCGTAGGTGACAGGTACGAGCAGTACTTC.

The CDR3 spells CASSGGAFGTEAFF. The CDR3 DNA sequence: TGTGCCAGCAGTGGCGGTGCTTTCGGGACTGAAGCTTTCTTT. The V and J genes are TRBV25-1 and TRBJ1-1; no clear D. CDR1 is MGHDK and CDR2 is SYGVNS in the germline V gene. V lost 4 bases to trimming and J lost 5 bases, with 14 bases between them. The CDR3 totals 14 residues.

This clone was observed once. V and J are TRBV25-1 and TRBJ1-1; TRBD1 is a possible D gene (5 bases). The CDR3 sequence is 15 residues long. Trimming cost V 1 base and J 3 bases, with 12 bases left between them. Germline-derived CDR1 and CDR2 are MGHDK and SYGVNS. CDR3 region: CASSELGREDTEAFF. The CDR3 nucleotides are TGTGCCAGCAGTGAATTGGGGCGAGAGGACACTGAAGCTTTCTTT.

This clone was recorded only once. The CDR3 region has the DNA TGTGCCAGTAGTCGTGGGACAGGGGTTGGAGAGACCCAGTACTTC. This gives the protein CASSRGTGVGETQYF. The J gene is TRBJ2-5, the V gene TRBV19; 10 nucleotides agree with TRBD1. V was clipped by 5 bases and J by 4 bases; unmatched bases: 7. The CDR3 has 15 residues. Germline V gene lookup returns CDR1 LNHDA and CDR2 SQIVND (reference sequence).

As to this clone: Relative to the germline gene, one junction end is altered; a read error may explain this. This chain links TRBV7-7 with TRBJ2-1; D perhaps matches TRBD2 (5 bases). This CDR3 spans 14 amino acids. Germline loops: CDR1 SSHAT, CDR2 FNYEAQ (reference sequence). In DNA form, the CDR3 reads TGTGCTAGCAGCCCGGTGGGAGTGCGCGATGAGCAGTTCTTC. Translating gives CASSPVGVRDEQFF.

The chain carries TRBV7-9 and TRBJ2-1; TRBD2 agrees at 10 bases. The CDR3 sequence is 16 residues long. CDR1 is SEHNR and CDR2 is FQNEAQ in the germline V gene (reference sequence). Germline trimming cut 0 bases from V and 5 bases from J; bases unmatched to any gene: 4. CDR3 in amino acids: CASSLAAGGPDNEQFF. The CDR3 nucleotides read TGTGCCAGCAGCTTAGCAGCGGGAGGGCCGGACAATGAGCAGTTCTTC.

The V call is TRBV28, the J call TRBJ2-5; 9 positions match TRBD1. V dropped 6 bases and J dropped 3; count of bases not matched to a gene: 14. Germline-derived CDR1 and CDR2 are MDHEN and SYDVKM. There are 17 residues in the CDR3. CDR3 region: CASRDWGSQGAKETQYF. CDR3 nucleotide sequence: TGTGCCAGCAGGGACTGGGGCTCACAGGGGGCGAAAGAGACCCAGTACTTC.

V and J are TRBV30 and TRBJ1-1; no definite D call. V lost 2 bases to trimming and J lost 2 bases, with 6 bases between them. The CDR3 runs 12 residues. The germline CDR1 and CDR2 sequences are GTSNPN and SVGIG (reference sequence). CDR3 amino acids: CAWSILNTEAFF. Here the CDR3 DNA reads TGTGCCTGGAGTATTTTAAACACTGAAGCTTTCTTT.

V and J are TRBV6-1 and TRBJ2-2, with TRBD1 matching 7 bases. The CDR3 has 16 amino acids. V lost 4 bases to trimming and J lost 4 bases; unmatched junction nucleotides: 9. Germline V lookup: CDR1 MNHNS, CDR2 SASEGT. CDR3 sequence: CASSGGLGQFTGELFF. The CDR3 coding sequence is TGTGCCAGCAGTGGGGGGTTGGGACAGTTCACCGGGGAGCTGTTTTTT.

This clone was detected a few times. CDR3 nucleotides: TGTGCCAGCAGCTCAACCCGAGGCCACAGGGATCGAACCGGGGAGCTGTTTTTT. It specifies CASSSTRGHRDRTGELFF. This rearrangement joins TRBV13 to TRBJ2-2; tentatively, D is TRBD1 (6 bases). Germline values: CDR1 PRHDT, CDR2 FYEKMQ (reference sequence). Trimming pared 4 bases from V and 5 bases from J, leaving 23 bases between. CDR3 size: 18 residues.

This chain uses TRBV4-3 with TRBJ2-7; TRBD1 is a possible D gene (6 bases). The V end was cut by 4 bases, the J end by 2 bases, with 12 bases between. Germline V gives CDR1 LGHNA, CDR2 YSLEER. The CDR3 covers 14 residues. The CDR3 sequence: CASSLGAGAYEQYF. The CDR3, as DNA: TGCGCCAGCAGCCTGGGGGCAGGAGCCTACGAGCAGTACTTC.

The gene calls are TRBV7-2 and TRBJ2-3, with 7 bases that match TRBD2. Germline trimming cut 4 bases from V and 4 bases from J; bases unmatched to any gene: 14. This CDR3 has 17 amino acids. Germline V gene sequence: CDR1 SGHTA, CDR2 FQGNSA. This CDR3 is CASSSPLGGSRADTQYF. For the CDR3, the DNA is TGTGCCAGCAGCTCCCCTCTCGGCGGGAGCAGGGCAGATACGCAGTATTTT.

This clone was counted a single time. The chain employs TRBV4-1 and TRBJ2-3; 11 bases match TRBD2. The CDR3 is 15 residues long. Germline V gene sequence: CDR1 MGHRA, CDR2 YSYEKL. J was trimmed by 4 bases and V by 4 bases; bases with no gene match: 4. CDR3 sequence: CASSPSGLAADTQYF. The CDR3 nucleotides are TGCGCCAGCAGCCCGTCGGGACTAGCGGCAGATACGCAGTATTTT.

This rearrangement joins TRBV7-6 to TRBJ2-1; 7 bases map to TRBD1. The V segment lost 6 bases and the J segment 7 bases; nucleotides outside the gene matches: 6. CDR3 length: 13 amino acids. Germline CDR1 is SGHVS and CDR2 is FNYEAQ. For the CDR3, the DNA is TGTGCCAGCAGACCTACAGGGGTGAATGAGCAGTTCTTC. This translates into CASRPTGVNEQFF.

J is TRBJ2-5 and V is TRBV19, with TRBD2 matching 13 bases. This CDR3 has 13 amino acids. The ends lost 5 bases at V and 9 bases at J; junction bases unmatched: 3. The germline CDR1 and CDR2 sequences are LNHDA and SQIVND (reference sequence). Here the CDR3 reads CASSLGLAGAQYF. DNA for the CDR3: TGTGCCAGTAGTTTAGGACTAGCGGGGGCCCAGTACTTC.

The genes are TRBV29-1 and TRBJ2-3; no clear D. Trimming pared 5 bases from V and 1 base from J, leaving 31 bases between. This CDR3 is 20 amino acids long. Germline V gene data show CDR1 as SQVTM and CDR2 as ANQGSEA. This chain's CDR3 is CSVIGKSLGDRRLRTDTQYF. CDR3 in DNA: TGCAGCGTTATCGGCAAATCCTTAGGAGACCGTCGGTTACGCACAGATACGCAGTATTTT.

In its sample, this clone was seen a few times. The DNA for the CDR3 is TGTGCCAGCACCCGCCTCGGGACAACTAATGAAAAACTGTTTTTT. This sequence encodes CASTRLGTTNEKLFF. J is TRBJ1-4 and V is TRBV6-6; the D is unclear. This CDR3 is 15 amino acids long. Germline CDR1 and CDR2: MNHNY and SVGAGI (reference sequence). V was cut by 7 bases and J by 0 bases, with 12 bases left in between.

V gene TRBV7-2 combines with J gene TRBJ2-1; a possible D gene is TRBD2 (6 bases). Trimming left V 1 base short and J 6 bases short, with 10 bases between. The CDR3 contains 14 residues. Germline CDR1 SGHTA, CDR2 FQGNSA. The CDR3 protein is CASSLGVAANEQFF. CDR3 coding DNA: TGTGCCAGCAGCTTAGGGGTAGCGGCCAATGAGCAGTTCTTC.

The chain uses TRBV6-4 and TRBJ2-7; TRBD2 might be the D (6 bases). CDR1 and CDR2 (germline): MRHNA, SNTAGT. The CDR3 is 14 residues long. The V gene lost 2 bases and the J gene lost 6 bases, with 14 bases spanning the gap. The CDR3 coding sequence is TGTGCCAGCAGTGACGGGGCCCTCGGGGGCGAGCAGTACTTC. Encoded protein: CASSDGALGGEQYF.